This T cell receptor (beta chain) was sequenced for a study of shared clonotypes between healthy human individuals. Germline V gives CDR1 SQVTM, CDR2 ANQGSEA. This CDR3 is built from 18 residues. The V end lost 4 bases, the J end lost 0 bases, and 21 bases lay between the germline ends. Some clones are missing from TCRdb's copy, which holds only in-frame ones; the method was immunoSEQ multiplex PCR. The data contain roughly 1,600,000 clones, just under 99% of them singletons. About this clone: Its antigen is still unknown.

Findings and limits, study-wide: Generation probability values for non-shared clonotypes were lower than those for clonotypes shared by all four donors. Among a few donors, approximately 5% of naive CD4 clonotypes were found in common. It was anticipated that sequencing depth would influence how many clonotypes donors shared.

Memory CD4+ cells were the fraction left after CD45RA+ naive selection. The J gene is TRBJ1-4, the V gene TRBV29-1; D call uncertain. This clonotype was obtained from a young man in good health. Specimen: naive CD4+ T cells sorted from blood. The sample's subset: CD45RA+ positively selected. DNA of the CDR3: TGCAGCGTTGCGAAGAGTGGCGAGGGTCGGACAACTAATGAAAAACTGTTTTTT. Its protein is CSVAKSGEGRTTNEKLFF.